A selection of T cell receptor beta chains follows, all from one sample in a study of T cell repertoires in cytomegalovirus infection. These receptors' targets are unknown. TCRdb called the reads again in MiXCR, with one record for every CDR3 protein. The data hold tens of thousands of distinct CDR3 sequences, with 20% observed a single time. The sample here was CD8+ T cells from cultured PBMCs, taken from culture after CMV antigen stimulation. These TCRs come from a human donor in good health (CMV status not recorded). Some clones in this sample may be carry-over from other donors' samples. Each CDR3 is given with its conserved first and last residue. The order of the fields is V gene, J gene, D gene, clone size, CDR3 DNA, CDR3 protein. D genes are given only for firm matches. Clone size is not always given. Where it is, it says once, few, many or a class for expanded clones.

>TRBV7-2|TRBJ2-7|-|-
TGTGCCAGCAGCCCCTATGGGGGACTCTTCTCCTACGAGCAGTACTTC
CASSPYGGLFSYEQYF
>TRBV29-1|TRBJ1-1|-|-
TGCAGCGTTGCGAGGGAGGTAGCTTTCTTT
CSVAREVAFF
>TRBV27|TRBJ2-5|-|-
TGTGCCAGTAGGGGAGGCAGCCAAGAGACCCAGTACTTC
CASRGGSQETQYF
>TRBV7-2|TRBJ1-5|-|few
TGTGCCAGCAGCTTAAACCGGGGGCTAGAGGGTCAGCCCCAGCATTTT
CASSLNRGLEGQPQHF
>TRBV6-2/TRBV6-3|TRBJ2-5|TRBD1|few
TGTGCCAGCAGTCGACAGGGAAACCAAGAGACCCAGTACTTC
CASSRQGNQETQYF
>TRBV7-2|TRBJ1-1|-|-
TGTGCCAGCAGCTTCGCCGAGGCTCGAGCTTCGAACACTGAAGCTTTCTTT
CASSFAEARASNTEAFF
>TRBV5-4|TRBJ1-2|-|-
TGTGCCAGCAGCTACAGGAGCCCTTCTAACTATGGCTACACCTTC
CASSYRSPSNYGYTF
>TRBV6-5|TRBJ2-1|-|-
TGTGCCAGCAGCGGGACATCAAAAAGGGTATTC
CASSGTSKRVF
>TRBV27|TRBJ1-2|TRBD1|-
TGTGCCAGCAGTTCGGGGGACAGAAATGGCTACACCTTC
CASSSGDRNGYTF
>TRBV7-2|TRBJ2-5|-|-
TGTGCCAGCAGAACAGGCCCTCGCCTGGAGACCCAGTACTTC
CASRTGPRLETQYF
>TRBV7-9|TRBJ2-1|TRBD2|-
TGTGCCAGCAGCTTAGGAGTAGCGGGGCCCTACAATGAGCAGTTCTTC
CASSLGVAGPYNEQFF
>TRBV7-8|TRBJ1-5|TRBD1|-
TGTGCCAGCAGCCTCCGACAGGGAACTAGCAATCAGCCCCAGCATTTT
CASSLRQGTSNQPQHF
>TRBV10-3|TRBJ2-7|TRBD1|few
TGTGCCATCAGGGGGACAGGGTCAACACCCTACGAGCAGTACTTC
CAIRGTGSTPYEQYF
>TRBV6-1|TRBJ2-2|-|few
TGTGCCAGCAGCCCCGGGACGAACACCGGGGAGCTGTTTTTT
CASSPGTNTGELFF
>TRBV6-5|TRBJ1-2|-|few
TGTGCCAGCAGAGCCCGACAGGTTACTAACTATGGCTACACCTTC
CASRARQVTNYGYTF
>TRBV7-6|TRBJ1-5|-|few
TGTGCCAGCAGCCCGCGGGGAGGGATGAGCAATCAGCCCCAGCATTTT
CASSPRGGMSNQPQHF
>TRBV10-3|TRBJ1-2|-|-
TGTGCCATCAGTGAGGGACCCATGTACTATGGCTACACCTTC
CAISEGPMYYGYTF
>TRBV28|TRBJ2-7|-|-
TGTGCCAGCAAATACGCGGGGGCCTCCTACGAGCAGTACTTC
CASKYAGASYEQYF
>TRBV27|TRBJ1-1|-|-
TGTGCCAGCAGTACCCGCCTGGCCACTGAAGCTTTCTTT
CASSTRLATEAFF
>TRBV7-8|TRBJ2-1|-|-
TGTGCCAGCAGCTGGTCCTCCCTTTCCTACAATGAGCAGTTCTTC
CASSWSSLSYNEQFF
>TRBV7-6|TRBJ2-7|-|-
TGTGCCTCTCGGGGTTCCAGCTCCTACGAGCAGTACTTC
CASRGSSSYEQYF
>TRBV7-6|TRBJ2-3|-|few
TGTGCCAGCAGCTCCGCGTGGGGGGTTTCCCCAGATACGCAGTATTTT
CASSSAWGVSPDTQYF
>TRBV20-1|TRBJ1-4|-|once
TGCAGTGCGAGACAGGCGGCGGTGGGAAAACTGTTTTTT
CSARQAAVGKLFF
>TRBV6-2/TRBV6-3|TRBJ2-1|-|-
TGTGCCAGCAGCCTGACTAGTTTGGGCACCTACAATGAGCAGTTCTTC
CASSLTSLGTYNEQFF